This T cell receptor beta chain was obtained from a study of shared clonotypes between healthy human individuals. About the study: Aged 18 to 49, the donors were a couple of women and three men. Broader study findings: What limited the represented genetic and exposure-history diversity was the small number of donors.

CDR3 size: 14 residues. The germline V gene encodes CDR1 SGHVS and CDR2 FQNEAQ. The V gene lost 1 base and the J gene lost 1 base, with 7 bases spanning the gap. In the case of this clone: Its antigen is currently unknown. Other DNA sequences in the same sample also yield this CDR3.

Repertoires were generated with immunoSEQ multiplex PCR, while TCRdb's copy carries only in-frame clones and drops some. The sample lists over 2 million clones, around 93% occurring once. This clonotype originated in a man younger than 35 in good health. Some clones in this sample may be carry-over from other donors' samples. The gene calls are TRBV7-8 and TRBJ1-1; D call uncertain. The sample taken for sequencing was naive CD4+ T cells from PBMCs. The sample's subset: CD45RA+ positively selected. This CDR3 reads CASSLVSGNTEAFF. CDR3 sequence (DNA): TGTGCCAGCAGCTTAGTCTCGGGGAACACTGAAGCTTTCTTT.